The rows below give T cell receptor beta chains drawn from one sample of a study of CD8 T cells in ankylosing spondylitis. TCRdb analysed the 5' RACE reads with MiXCR anew, one entry per CDR3 protein. The sample yields 150,000 to 200,000 distinct CDR3 sequences, roughly 10% seen once. The sequenced material came from blood, either unsorted or a sorted T cell fraction (not recorded which). These receptors originate from a male donor with ankylosing spondylitis or in good health (not recorded which). CDR3s include the opening cysteine and the closing phenylalanine or tryptophan. A D gene is named only where the DNA matches it firmly. A row's size may be missing; if present it is once, few, many or a size class.

TRBV5-1	-	TRBJ2-7	many	CASSLDPPLQYF	TGCGCCAGCAGCTTGGACCCGCCTCTGCAGTACTTC
TRBV6-4	TRBD2	TRBJ2-2	many	CASTPLGLVAGANTGELFF	TGTGCCAGCACCCCCCTTGGTTTGGTGGCGGGGGCGAACACCGGGGAGCTGTTTTTT
TRBV11-3	TRBD1	TRBJ2-2	once	CASSERQGSATGELFF	TGTGCCAGCAGCGAACGACAGGGGTCGGCCACCGGGGAGCTGTTTTTT
TRBV30	-	TRBJ2-3	few	CASQDASTDTQYF	TGTGCCAGCCAAGACGCAAGCACAGATACGCAGTATTTT
TRBV5-6	-	TRBJ2-3	many	CASSLFNGPGADTQYF	TGTGCCAGCAGCTTGTTCAACGGGCCAGGCGCAGATACGCAGTATTTT
TRBV6-1	TRBD1	TRBJ1-1	-	CASSPGQSMNTEAFF	TGTGCCAGCAGCCCGGGACAGAGCATGAACACTGAAGCTTTCTTT
TRBV6-2/TRBV6-3	-	TRBJ1-2	many	CASSSGTRYGYTF	TGTGCCAGCAGTTCGGGCACCCGCTATGGCTACACCTTC
TRBV27	-	TRBJ2-1	many	CASSFYNEQFF	TGTGCCAGCTCATTTTACAATGAGCAGTTCTTC
TRBV7-6	-	TRBJ2-2	many	CASSLMIRVNRNTGELFF	TGTGCCAGCAGCCTAATGATCAGGGTGAATCGGAACACCGGGGAGCTGTTTTTT
TRBV5-5	-	TRBJ2-7	few	CASSFNGLPEGEQYF	TGTGCCAGCAGCTTTAACGGACTCCCCGAGGGCGAGCAGTACTTC
TRBV9	-	TRBJ1-6	many	CASSVDGSSYNSPLHF	TGTGCCAGCAGCGTAGATGGGAGCTCCTATAATTCACCCCTCCACTTT
TRBV2	-	TRBJ1-5	many	CASMLYSNQPQHF	TGTGCCAGCATGTTGTATAGCAATCAGCCCCAGCATTTT
TRBV7-9	TRBD1	TRBJ1-6	-	CASSFGDSRNSPLHF	TGTGCCAGCAGCTTCGGGGACAGTCGTAATTCACCCCTCCACTTT
TRBV11-2	TRBD2	TRBJ2-1	many	CASRSGTSGATYNEQFF	TGTGCCAGCAGATCAGGGACTAGCGGAGCTACCTACAATGAGCAGTTCTTC
TRBV7-2	TRBD1	TRBJ1-1	few	CVLGQGSMNTEAFF	TGTGTGCTCGGACAGGGGTCTATGAACACTGAAGCTTTCTTT
TRBV7-2	-	TRBJ2-3	many	CASSLEGGITDTQYF	TGTGCCAGCAGCTTGGAGGGGGGGATCACAGATACGCAGTATTTT